This T cell receptor (beta chain) is drawn from a study of shared clonotypes between healthy human individuals. Clones were read by immunoSEQ multiplex PCR, and TCRdb kept only the in-frame ones, dropping some. The sample lists 550,000 to 750,000 clones; around 95% were seen once. Naive CD8 isolation took CD45RO-negative cells positively selected for CCR7 and excluded terminally differentiated effector memory CD45RA+ cells. Trimming removed 3 bases from V and 5 bases from J, with 11 bases in between. Germline V gives CDR1 SGHDT, CDR2 YYEEEE. The CDR3 is 13 residues long. The sequencing input was naive CD8+ T cells sorted from blood. The sequence derives from a woman aged 30 to 39 in good health. The V gene is TRBV5-6, the J gene TRBJ1-1, with unresolved D. The CDR3 DNA sequence: TGTGCCAGCAGCTCCCAAGTCGTTACTGAAGCTTTCTTT. It codes for CASSSQVVTEAFF. The whole variable domain, remainder taken from reference TRBV5-6 and TRBJ1-1, is DAGVTQSPTHLIKTRGQQVTLRCSPKSGHDTVSWYQQALGQGPQFIFQYYEEEERQRGNFPDRFSGHQFPNYSSELNVNALLLGDSALYLCASSSQVVTEAFFGQGTRLTVV.